This TCR beta chain stems from a study of CD8 T cells in ankylosing spondylitis. TCRdb redid the calling of the 5' RACE reads with MiXCR, one entry per CDR3 protein. Here the sample spans 500,000 to 550,000 distinct CDR3 sequences, about 13% being singletons. After removal of 4 bases from V and 8 bases from J, the junction contained 14 bases not matched to a gene. Germline values: CDR1 SGHRS, CDR2 YFSETQ. This CDR3 is 16 amino acids long. Study-wide findings and caveats: For ankylosing spondylitis blood, a TCR beta motif of about eight highly homologous variants appeared characteristic.

A note on this clonotype: The antigen is unknown.

This sequence joins TRBV5-1 and TRBJ2-1; 8 bases are a match to TRBD1. The TCR was taken from a male donor with ankylosing spondylitis. Sequencing input: blood, either unsorted or a sorted T cell fraction (not recorded which). In DNA, the CDR3 is TGCGCCAGCAGCCTGCCGAGGGGACAGGAAGGTTATGAGCAGTTCTTC. Translated, it gives CASSLPRGQEGYEQFF.